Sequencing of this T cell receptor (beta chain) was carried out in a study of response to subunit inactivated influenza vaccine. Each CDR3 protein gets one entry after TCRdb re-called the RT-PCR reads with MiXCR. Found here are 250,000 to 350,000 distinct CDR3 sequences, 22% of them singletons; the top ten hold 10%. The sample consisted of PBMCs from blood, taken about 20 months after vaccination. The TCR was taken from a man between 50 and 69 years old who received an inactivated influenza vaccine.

The CDR3 protein is CASSYEGTVGTEAFF. The CDR3 DNA sequence: TGTGCCAGCAGTTACGAAGGGACCGTCGGCACTGAAGCTTTCTTT. V gene TRBV6-2 or TRBV6-3 combines with J gene TRBJ1-1, with D possibly being TRBD1 (5 bases). CDR3 length: 15 residues. Trimming took 2 bases from V and 4 from J, leaving 14 bases between them. In germline, CDR1 is MNHEY, CDR2 SVGEGT.